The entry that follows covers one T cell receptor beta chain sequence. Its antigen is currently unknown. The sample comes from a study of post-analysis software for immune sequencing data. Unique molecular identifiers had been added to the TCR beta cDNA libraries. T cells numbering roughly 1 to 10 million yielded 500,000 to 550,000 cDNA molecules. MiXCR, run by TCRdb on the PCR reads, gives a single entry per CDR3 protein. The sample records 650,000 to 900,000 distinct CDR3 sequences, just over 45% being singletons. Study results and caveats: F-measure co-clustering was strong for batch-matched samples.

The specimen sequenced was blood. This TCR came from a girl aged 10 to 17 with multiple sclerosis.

The CDR3 loop reads CASSPYRGLPGNEQFF. The DNA of the CDR3 is TGTGCCAGCAGCCCATATAGGGGGCTCCCAGGCAATGAGCAGTTCTTC. The chain recombines TRBV12-3 or TRBV12-4 with TRBJ2-1, with 7 bases that match TRBD1. This CDR3 spans 16 amino acids. The trim removed 6 bases at V and 6 bases at J, leaving 14 bases unmatched.